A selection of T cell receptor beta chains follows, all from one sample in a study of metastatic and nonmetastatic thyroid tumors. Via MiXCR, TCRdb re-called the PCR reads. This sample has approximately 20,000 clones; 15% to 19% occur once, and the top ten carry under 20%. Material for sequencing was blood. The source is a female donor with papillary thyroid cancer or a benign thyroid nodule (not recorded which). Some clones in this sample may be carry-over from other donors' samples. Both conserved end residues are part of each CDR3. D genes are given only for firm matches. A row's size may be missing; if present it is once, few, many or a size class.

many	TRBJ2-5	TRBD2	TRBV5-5	CASSLDLAGKETQYF	TGTGCCAGCAGCTTGGATCTAGCGGGAAAAGAGACCCAGTACTTC
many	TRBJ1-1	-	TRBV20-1	CSASRQSMTEAFF	TGCAGTGCTAGCCGACAGAGCATGACTGAAGCTTTCTTT
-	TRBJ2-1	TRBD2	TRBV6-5	CASRTLGLEEIFNEQFF	TGTGCCAGCAGAACTCTCGGACTAGAGGAGATATTCAATGAGCAGTTCTTC
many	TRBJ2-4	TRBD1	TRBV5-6	CASSMLTGLAKNIQYF	TGTGCCAGCAGCATGCTGACAGGGCTAGCCAAAAACATTCAGTACTTC
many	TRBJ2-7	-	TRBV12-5	CASGLYSGTPAYEQYF	TGTGCTAGTGGTCTATATTCCGGGACACCCGCCTACGAGCAGTACTTC
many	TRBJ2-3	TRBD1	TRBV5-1	CASSFTGGSDTQYF	TGCGCCAGCAGCTTCACAGGGGGTTCAGATACGCAGTATTTT
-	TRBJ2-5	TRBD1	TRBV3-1	CASSRTGGEETQYF	TGTGCCAGCAGCCGGACAGGGGGGGAAGAGACCCAGTACTTC
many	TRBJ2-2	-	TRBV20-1	CSARDAAVPTGELFF	TGCAGTGCTAGAGACGCGGCAGTTCCCACCGGGGAGCTGTTTTTT
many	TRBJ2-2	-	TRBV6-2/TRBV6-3	CASRPEENANTGELFF	TGTGCCAGCAGACCCGAGGAGAATGCGAACACCGGGGAGCTGTTTTTT
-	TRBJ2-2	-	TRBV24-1	CATSVYHTTGELFF	TGTGCCACCAGTGTATACCACACCACCGGGGAGCTGTTTTTT
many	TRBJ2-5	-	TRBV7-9	CASSNRAEETQYF	TGTGCCAGCAGCAACAGGGCGGAAGAGACCCAGTACTTC
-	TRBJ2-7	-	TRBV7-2	CASTDTGTPNYEQYF	TGTGCCAGCACCGATACCGGGACGCCGAACTACGAGCAGTACTTC
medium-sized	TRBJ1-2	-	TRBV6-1	CASTLTGGWPYTF	TGTGCCAGCACCTTAACGGGGGGGTGGCCCTACACCTTC
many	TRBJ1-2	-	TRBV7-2	CASTYTPGRYGYTF	TGTGCCAGCACCTATACACCGGGGCGTTATGGCTACACCTTC
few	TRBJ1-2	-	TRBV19	CASMVPGCISYGYTF	TGTGCCAGTATGGTCCCAGGGTGCATCAGCTATGGCTACACCTTC
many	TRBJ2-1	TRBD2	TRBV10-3	CATSASGDYNEQFF	TGTGCCACCTCGGCTAGCGGTGACTACAATGAGCAGTTCTTC